This T cell receptor beta chain was profiled in a study of blood T cell repertoires in COVID-19. Study at large: There were acute and convalescent COVID-19 samples, and they came from the United States, Italy and Spain. The analysed material was cDNA or gDNA that came from T cells, B-cell-depleted T cells, or PBMCs.

This clone was found a few times. Trimming took 0 bases from V and 7 from J; bases not matched to a gene: 4. Germline CDR1 reads SGHRS; CDR2 reads YFSETQ. The CDR3 is 15 residues long. In the authors' workflow: It was from reference gene primer amplification that nucleated cell counts were estimated. Profiling relied on immunoSEQ multiplex PCR, and the TCRdb table lists in-frame clones only, not all of them. For V, J and clone size, that table is used; D and trimming come from the DNA. Of about 110,000 clones listed, roughly 85% are singletons. The rearrangement uses TRBV5-1 and TRBJ1-6; 7 bases are shared with TRBD1. The sequence came from a woman older than 75 with active or convalescent COVID-19. The material sequenced was peripheral blood. The CDR3: CASSLEGDSNSPLHF. Here the CDR3 DNA reads TGCGCCAGCAGCTTGGAAGGGGACAGCAATTCACCCCTCCACTTT.